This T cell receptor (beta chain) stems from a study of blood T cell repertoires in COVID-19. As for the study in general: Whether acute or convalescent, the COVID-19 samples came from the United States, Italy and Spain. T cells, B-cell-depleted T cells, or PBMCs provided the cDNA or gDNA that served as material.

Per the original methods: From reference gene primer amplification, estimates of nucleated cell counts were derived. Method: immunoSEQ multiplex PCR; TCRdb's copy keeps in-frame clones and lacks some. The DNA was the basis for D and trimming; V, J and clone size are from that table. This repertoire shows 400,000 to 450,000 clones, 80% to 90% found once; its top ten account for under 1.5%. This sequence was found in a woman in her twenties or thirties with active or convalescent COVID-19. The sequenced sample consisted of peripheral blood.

Written as DNA, the CDR3 is TGTGCCAGTAGTATTGGAGGTGTCGATTACAATGAGCAGTTCTTC. Translation: CASSIGGVDYNEQFF. The V and J genes are TRBV19 and TRBJ2-1; TRBD2 might be the D (5 bases). This CDR3 region has 15 residues. V lost 3 bases, J lost 4 bases, and 13 bases lay in between. Germline values: CDR1 LNHDA, CDR2 SQIVND (reference sequence).